The 15 T cell receptor beta chains reported below all come from one sample, sequenced in a study of T cell changes during pregnancy in multiple sclerosis. Using immunoSEQ multiplex PCR, the repertoire was profiled, and TCRdb retains in-frame clones only, with some absent. The profile shows more than 65,000 clones, 85% to 90% of them singletons. Sequencing was performed on peripheral blood, taken after pregnancy. These receptors were taken from a female donor in good health, enrolled as a control in a pregnancy study.

This clone has ten or more counts. The chain has TRBV11-3 and TRBJ2-7, with a possible D match to TRBD2 (6 bases). The CDR3 is 14 amino acids. V gave up 9 bases and J gave up 5 bases, with 20 bases separating them. The germline gives CDR1 SGHNT, CDR2 YENEEA. CDR3 sequence: CASSLSGDSNEQYF. The CDR3 DNA reads TGTGCCAGTTCGCTCTCCGGGGACTCTAACGAGCAGTACTTC. Combining the CDR3 with reference TRBV11-3 and TRBJ2-7 gives the whole variable domain EAGVVQSPRYKIIEKKQPVAFWCNPISGHNTLYWYLQNLGQGPELLIRYENEEAVDDSQLPKDRFSAERLKGVDSTLKIQPAELGDSAVYLCASSLSGDSNEQYFGPGTRLTVT.

This sequence joins TRBV7-2 and TRBJ1-2; D possibly corresponds to TRBD1 (5 bases). Trimming took off 5 bases at V and 6 bases at J, with 10 bases between the two ends. The CDR3 has 12 amino acids. Germline CDR1 SGHTA, CDR2 FQGNSA. The CDR3 region is CASSMTVNGYTF. The CDR3 region has the DNA TGTGCCAGCAGCATGACAGTGAATGGCTACACCTTC.

The rearrangement joins TRBV29-1 to TRBJ2-7; the match to TRBD1 covers 10 bases. CDR3 length: 14 residues. Germline V gives CDR1 SQVTM, CDR2 ANQGSEA. The junction had 10 bases not matched to a gene; V was cut back by 7 bases and J by 4 bases. CDR3 protein: CSASGTGEVYEQYF. The CDR3 nucleotides are TGCAGCGCCTCCGGGACAGGGGAAGTTTACGAGCAGTACTTC.

In regard to this clone: This specimen includes other DNA sequences encoding the same CDR3. The J gene is TRBJ2-2, the V gene TRBV7-9; the D gene is possibly TRBD1 (5 bases). Trimming removed 2 bases at V and 2 bases at J, with 9 bases between. In germline, CDR1 is SEHNR, CDR2 FQNEAQ (reference sequence). The CDR3 covers 15 residues. The CDR3 DNA sequence: TGTGCCAGCAGCTTACAGGGCGCAAACACCGGGGAGCTGTTTTTT. This sequence encodes CASSLQGANTGELFF.

The chain employs TRBV7-2 and TRBJ2-2; the D gene is possibly TRBD2 (5 bases). Trimming stripped 1 base from V and 6 bases from J, with 9 bases between. Germline CDR1 SGHTA, CDR2 FQGNSA. This CDR3 has 14 residues. CDR3 DNA: TGTGCCAGCAGCTTAGTCGAGGAGGCCGGGGAGCTGTTTTTT. It specifies CASSLVEEAGELFF.

This clone was seen a single time. Here the CDR3 DNA reads TGTGCCATCAGCGATAGCGGGGGGGCCGGAGATACGCAGTATTTT. Its translation: CAISDSGGAGDTQYF. V is TRBV10-3 and J is TRBJ2-3; 11 bases fit TRBD2. Germline-derived CDR1 and CDR2 are ENHRY and SYGVKD. This CDR3 spans 15 amino acids. Losses at the gene ends were 6 bases for V and 5 bases for J; bases not matched to a gene: 7.

This chain joins TRBV7-9 and TRBJ2-3; D possibly corresponds to TRBD1 (6 bases). The V end lost 3 bases, the J end lost 5 bases, and 18 bases lay between the germline ends. The CDR3 contains 16 residues. CDR1 and CDR2 from the germline V gene are SEHNR and FQNEAQ (reference sequence). CDR3 in DNA: TGTGCCAGCAGCTTGTACGACAGGCTTTTGGGAGATACGCAGTATTTT. Its protein product is CASSLYDRLLGDTQYF. The full variable domain, completed using reference TRBV7-9 and TRBJ2-3, is DTGVSQNPRHKITKRGQNVTFRCDPISEHNRLYWYRQTLGQGPEFLTYFQNEAQLEKSRLLSDRFSAERPKGSFSTLEIQRTEQGDSAMYLCASSLYDRLLGDTQYFGPGTRLTVL.

The gene calls are TRBV25-1 and TRBJ2-7; the match to TRBD1 covers 8 bases. The CDR3 sequence is 13 residues long. V shed 6 bases, J shed 6 bases, and the junction held 7 bases outside the gene matches. Germline V gene data show CDR1 as MGHDK and CDR2 as SYGVNS. CDR3 sequence (DNA): TGTGCCAGCAGGACAGGGGATCGGATCGAGCAGTACTTC. Encoded protein: CASRTGDRIEQYF.

The chain recombines TRBV4-3 with TRBJ1-4; the D is unclear. This CDR3 contains 15 residues. CDR1 LGHNA and CDR2 YSLEER come from the germline V gene. V was clipped by 4 bases and J by 11 bases, with 20 bases between them. The CDR3 nucleotides read TGCGCCAGCAGCCGAGCTCCGGGGATTCGGGATAAACTGTTTTTT. Protein sequence: CASSRAPGIRDKLFF.

The chain has TRBV7-2 and TRBJ2-7, with 8 nucleotides matching TRBD2. The germline V gene has CDR1 SGHTA and CDR2 FQGNSA. V lost 5 bases, J lost 2 bases, and 5 bases stayed unmatched. There are 14 residues in the CDR3. CDR3 amino acids: CASSLWRGAYEQYF. As DNA, the CDR3 is TGTGCCAGCAGCCTATGGCGGGGGGCCTACGAGCAGTACTTC.

This clone was seen just once. The V call is TRBV15, the J call TRBJ1-5, with a weak D call TRBD1 (6 bases). The CDR3 totals 13 residues. The germline V and J ends were trimmed by 0 bases and 7 bases, with 7 bases remaining between them. CDR1 is LNHNV, CDR2 YYDKDF, per germline (reference sequence). CDR3 sequence (DNA): TGTGCCACCAGCAGAGACAGGGGACAGCCCCAGCATTTT. This gives the protein CATSRDRGQPQHF.

V is TRBV2 and J is TRBJ2-3; D unresolved. Per the germline V gene, CDR1 is SNHLY and CDR2 is FYNNEI. This CDR3 spans 12 amino acids. V was shortened by 7 bases and J by 2 bases, with 7 bases between the two germline ends. The CDR3 protein is CASTDSTDTQYF. DNA for the CDR3: TGTGCCAGCACCGACTCCACAGATACGCAGTATTTT.

The chain links TRBV6-1 to TRBJ1-2, with D perhaps TRBD1 (6 bases). This CDR3 is 14 amino acids long. Germline V lookup: CDR1 MNHNS, CDR2 SASEGT. The germline V and J ends were trimmed by 5 bases and 2 bases, with 12 bases remaining between them. CDR3 residues: CASSPGQLNYGYTF. CDR3 coding DNA: TGTGCCAGCAGTCCCGGACAGCTAAACTATGGCTACACCTTC.

The J gene is TRBJ2-2, the V gene TRBV4-3; D gene unclear. The CDR3 runs to 17 residues. The germline gives CDR1 LGHNA, CDR2 YSLEER. Trimming took 1 base from V and 0 from J, leaving 12 bases between them. DNA of the CDR3: TGCGCCAGCAGCCAAGGGAGTAATAGACCGAACACCGGGGAGCTGTTTTTT. This codes for CASSQGSNRPNTGELFF.

The genes are TRBV7-2 and TRBJ1-5, with D possibly TRBD1 on 5 matching bases. The CDR3 spans 15 residues. Trimming pared 1 base from V and 6 bases from J, leaving 13 bases between. Per the germline V gene, CDR1 is SGHTA and CDR2 is FQGNSA. CDR3 residues: CASSLVGQGSQPQHF. CDR3 nucleotides: TGTGCCAGCAGCTTAGTGGGCCAGGGTAGTCAGCCCCAGCATTTT.